The following is a T cell receptor (beta chain) sequence with its context. This clonotype was recorded a few times. The antigen it binds to is not known. This could be a read error, since a much larger clone is one nucleotide away. The conserved final phenylalanine or tryptophan is absent from the CDR3, which likely points to a read error. This sample was included in a study of T cells in Graves' hyperthyroidism and ophthalmopathy (dated by TCRdb to between 2018 and 2020). About the study as a whole: Peripheral blood samples were taken at the time of initial diagnosis, prior to any treatment. For training and testing, the approximately 97 patients in the discovery cohort were randomly divided in a 7:3 ratio. Whether ophthalmopathy could be predicted prospectively was tested in an independent validation cohort made up of under 20 hyperthyroidism patients plus 17 patients who later progressed to ophthalmopathy. A discovery cohort of about a hundred patients, roughly 40 with Graves' ophthalmopathy and 55 to 65 with stable Graves' hyperthyroidism, was used to find distinguishing TCR V-J signatures. TCR Vbeta CDR3 sequencing of around 130 peripheral blood samples (43 ophthalmopathy, some 75 hyperthyroidism and roughly 17 progressor patients) is reported in the paper. In addition, the study compared T-cell repertoires in thyroid tissue and in blood from roughly six Graves' hyperthyroidism patients. After blood sampling, hyperthyroidism patients were treated with methimazole at a starting dose of 30 mg daily, and ophthalmopathy patients were treated with high-dose intravenous methylprednisolone. Broader findings and caveats from the paper: No statistical method was used to set the sample size in advance, and investigators knew the group allocation. In cross-validation, a model built on a 13 V-J signature told ophthalmopathy apart from stable hyperthyroidism with approximately 90% sensitivity and around 84% specificity, and in testing the same model reached 80%/75%. Most expanded thyroid clonotypes (frequency above 0.001) were also found in blood, which suggests that blood repertoires may mirror thyroid immune responses. During validation, the model predicted progression to ophthalmopathy a median of approximately 7 months ahead of onset, with more than 55% sensitivity and about 72% specificity.

Amplification of TCR beta CDR3 regions was carried out from RNA transcripts. For the first round of RT-PCR on the TCR CDR3, the HTBI primer set was used together with the Qiagen OneStep RT-PCR kit. The libraries were constructed in a second round of multiplex PCR and then size-selected and purified. Sequencing of the libraries was done on an Illumina HiSeq2000 using paired-end 100 bp reads. On the authors' methods: SOAPnuke was used to process the raw data, with reads discarded if the reads contained adapters or uncalled bases, had a mean Phred below 15, or lacked an exact constant-primer or identifier match. COPE v1.2.5 was used to merge high-quality paired reads, and clonotypes were defined as unique nucleotide sequences. MiTCR v1.1 was used to align clonotypes to the IMGT TRBV, TRBD and TRBJ reference segments. The analysis was restricted to V-J combinations with a frequency above 0.0001, which together covered roughly 99% of the repertoires. A TCS score was defined as the ratio between F50 (clonal expansion) and ExV (chaos), using BLOSUM62-based TCRdist between CDR3 peptides within each V-J. Welch's t-statistics and random forest reduced fewer than 550 V-J features to roughly 13, which were used in a naive Bayes classifier (R e1071). Starting from the raw public reads, TCRdb applied fastp trimming at Q25, assembled clones with MiXCR and retained in-frame beta chains. Every entry covers one CDR3 protein and lists the most common genes and DNA from its rows. The V and J calls shown here were made by TCRdb, not taken from the authors' results. For this sample the table gives about 400,000 distinct CDR3 sequences, of which 12% to 15% were detected only once. The top ten clones comprise less than 6.5% of the sample.

A patient counted as having stable Graves' hyperthyroidism if no progression to ophthalmopathy occurred over 18 months of follow-up. The hyperthyroidism patients were between 18 and 65 years old and newly diagnosed, with a disease duration of less than 2 months. Any patient with an uncontrolled infection, another autoimmune disease, pregnancy or lactation was excluded. Clinical symptoms, serum thyroxine and TRAb, thyroid ultrasound, and orbital computed tomography formed the basis for the diagnoses. Ficoll-Paque density gradient centrifugation was used to isolate PBMCs from approximately 11 ml of fresh peripheral blood. Total RNA was extracted with Trizol reagent, and quality was checked on an Agilent 2100 Bioanalyzer. V has 2 bases trimmed and J has 1 base trimmed; junction bases matching no gene number 5. A total of 15 residues make up the CDR3, ends included. Of the read, only the CDR3 DNA is kept; its 45 bases are in frame from base 1. The germline V gene supplies CDR1 MNHNS and CDR2 SASEGT.

The sequence is built from TRBV6-1 and TRBJ2-7; 7 bases in the middle match TRBD2. The TCR was taken from a woman under 30 with Graves' hyperthyroidism. The sample consisted of blood. At the DNA level, the sequence is TGTGCCAGCAGTGAACGGACTAGTGCGTCCTACGAGCAGTACCTC. It translates as CASSERTSASYEQYL.